A single sample gave rise to the 27 T cell receptor beta chains below, sequenced in a study of blood T cells in healthy people across ages. The second PCR ran 7 to 11 cycles with a sample-barcoded 5' primer and J-beta primers. TCRdb redid the calling of the 5' RACE reads with MiXCR, one entry per CDR3 protein. The sample has about 400,000 distinct CDR3 sequences; approximately 52% are singletons. Sequenced material: blood. These receptors were taken from a man aged 55 to 69 in good health.

The V gene is TRBV30, the J gene TRBJ2-3; no clear D gene. The CDR3 length is 15 residues. The V end was cut by 0 bases, the J end by 6 bases, with 16 bases between. From germline, CDR1 is GTSNPN and CDR2 SVGIG (reference sequence). In nucleotides, the CDR3 is TGTGCCTGGAGTGTACCGGCCACGACCGGGGATACGCAGTATTTT. This codes for CAWSVPATTGDTQYF.

J is TRBJ2-1 and V is TRBV9; the D gene could be TRBD1 or TRBD2 (7 bases each). Germline CDR1 and CDR2: SGDLS and YYNGEE. The CDR3 covers 14 residues. Between the trimmed V and J ends, which lost 6 bases and 6 bases, there was a span of 16 bases. In DNA, the CDR3 is TGTGCCAGCAACCCAGGGGGAGGGCGCAATGAGCAGTTCTTC. Protein: CASNPGGGRNEQFF.

The table lists this clonotype with many counts. The J gene is TRBJ2-5, the V gene TRBV20-1, with 9 positions matching TRBD1. CDR3 length equals 13 residues. V shed 5 bases and J 4 bases; nucleotides not matched to a gene: 5. Per germline, CDR1 DFQATT and CDR2 SNEGSKA (reference sequence). DNA of the CDR3: TGCAGTGCTCGGGACAGGGCGGCAGAGACCCAGTACTTC. Its protein is CSARDRAAETQYF.

This clonotype has just a few counts. The chain uses TRBV12-3 or TRBV12-4 and TRBJ2-7; 9 nucleotides agree with TRBD1. The ends lost 7 bases at V and 2 bases at J; junction bases unmatched: 3. This CDR3 contains 13 residues. The CDR3 DNA sequence: TGTGCCAGCAAGGGACAGGGCCCCTACGAGCAGTACTTC. This sequence encodes CASKGQGPYEQYF.

In its sample, this clonotype was seen a few times. The V call is TRBV9, the J call TRBJ2-7, with 7 bases identical to TRBD1. The germline V gene encodes CDR1 SGDLS and CDR2 YYNGEE. V lost 4 bases to trimming and J lost 7 bases; unmatched junction nucleotides: 14. The CDR3 spans 15 residues. CDR3 in amino acids: CASSPRQGTGDEQYF. The DNA for the CDR3 is TGTGCCAGCAGCCCCCGACAGGGAACCGGGGATGAGCAGTACTTC.

At least ten counts were recorded for this clonotype. CDR3 loop: CASSVDITRGGYTF. In nucleotides, the CDR3 is TGTGCCAGCAGCGTTGACATCACCCGCGGGGGCTACACCTTC. The V call is TRBV11-2, the J call TRBJ1-2; D is unresolved. CDR1 SGHAT and CDR2 FQNNGV come from the germline V gene. With 5 bases removed from V and 8 bases from J, the gap between germline ends came to 18 bases. CDR3 length equals 14 residues.

The CDR3 DNA reads TGTGCCAGCAGCGCTGAGCTGACTAACACCGGGGAGCTGTTTTTT. This gives the protein CASSAELTNTGELFF. The gene calls are TRBV7-2 and TRBJ2-2; D is ambiguous. Germline values: CDR1 SGHTA, CDR2 FQGNSA. Trimming left V 5 bases short and J 2 bases short, with 12 bases between. The CDR3 contains 15 residues.

V is TRBV7-2 and J is TRBJ2-7, with 10 bases lining up with TRBD1. Per germline, CDR1 SGHTA and CDR2 FQGNSA. The CDR3 consists of 15 residues. The V and J ends lost 5 bases and 0 bases, in that order; junction bases with no gene match: 4. The CDR3, as DNA: TGTGCCAGCAGCGTGACAGGGGGCAACTCCTACGAGCAGTACTTC. This sequence encodes CASSVTGGNSYEQYF. Full variable domain (outside the CDR3, taken from reference TRBV7-2 and TRBJ2-7): GAGVSQSPSNKVTEKGKDVELRCDPISGHTALYWYRQSLGQGLEFLIYFQGNSAPDKSGLPSDRFSAERTGGSVSTLTIQRTQQEDSAVYLCASSVTGGNSYEQYFGPGTRLTVT.

The chain has TRBV27 and TRBJ1-1; the match to TRBD1 covers 7 bases. The CDR3 is made up of 15 amino acids. With 0 bases clipped from V and 1 base from J, the junction kept 2 bases outside the gene matches. Germline V lookup: CDR1 MNHEY, CDR2 SMNVEV (reference sequence). CDR3 sequence: CASSLSRTGNTEAFF. CDR3 coding DNA: TGTGCCAGCAGTTTATCGAGGACAGGGAACACTGAAGCTTTCTTT.

This clonotype was seen more than once but under ten times. V is TRBV12-3 or TRBV12-4 and J is TRBJ2-5; a possible D gene is TRBD2 (6 bases). CDR3 length: 13 amino acids. Trimming removed 3 bases at V and 4 bases at J, with 9 bases between. CDR3 nucleotides: TGTGCCAGCAGTTTTCAGGGAGGAGAGACCCAGTACTTC. Residues: CASSFQGGETQYF.

This clonotype was seen a handful of times. The rearrangement joins TRBV27 to TRBJ2-1; 7 bases align to TRBD2. V dropped 5 bases and J dropped 7; count of bases not matched to a gene: 17. The CDR3 covers 17 residues. The germline V gene has CDR1 MNHEY and CDR2 SMNVEV (reference sequence). The CDR3 DNA sequence: TGTGCCAGCAGTATAGAACCCGGGGAGGGTTCGGGGAATGAGCAGTTCTTC. It yields the protein CASSIEPGEGSGNEQFF.

This clonotype was seen at least ten times. The gene calls are TRBV10-3 and TRBJ2-7; D unresolved. Trimming shortened V by 3 bases and J by 3 bases, and 9 bases separated the two germline ends. The CDR3 has 13 amino acids. Germline lookup yields CDR1 ENHRY and CDR2 SYGVKD. CDR3 in amino acids: CAISDPEYYEQYF. CDR3 nucleotide sequence: TGTGCCATCAGTGACCCGGAGTACTACGAGCAGTACTTC.

Details on this clonotype: A much larger clonotype is one base distant, so this may be a read error. V gene TRBV6-5 combines with J gene TRBJ2-7; D remains unclear. V dropped 2 bases and J dropped 4 bases, with 15 bases sitting between them. The CDR3 is made up of 15 amino acids. The germline V gene has CDR1 MNHEY and CDR2 SVGAGI. The CDR3 DNA follows: TGTGCCAGCAGTTACGCGATACTGGGTTTGTACGAGCAGTACTTC. The encoded protein is CASSYAILGLYEQYF.

This clonotype has a handful of counts. The V gene is TRBV11-2, the J gene TRBJ2-6; D unresolved. The CDR3 is 19 residues long. The ends were cut back, 2 bases at V and 0 bases at J, with 17 bases in the middle. CDR1 and CDR2 (germline): SGHAT, FQNNGV. The CDR3, as DNA: TGTGCCAGCAGCTTATTCCCTAGAGGCCGGAGCTCTGGGGCCAACGTCCTGACTTTC. As protein: CASSLFPRGRSSGANVLTF. Drawing the rest from reference TRBV11-2 and TRBJ2-6, the complete variable domain is EAGVAQSPRYKIIEKRQSVAFWCNPISGHATLYWYQQILGQGPKLLIQFQNNGVVDDSQLPKDRFSAERLKGVDSTLKIQPAKLEDSAVYLCASSLFPRGRSSGANVLTFGAGSRLTVL.

This clonotype was counted a few times. The V gene is TRBV7-2, the J gene TRBJ2-3; D possibly corresponds to TRBD2 (6 bases). V was pared by 5 bases and J by 2 bases, with 20 bases between. CDR3 length: 17 residues. Germline CDR1 SGHTA, CDR2 FQGNSA. This CDR3 is CASSLRRSGPSTDTQYF. CDR3 DNA: TGTGCCAGCAGCCTAAGACGTAGCGGCCCCTCCACAGATACGCAGTATTTT.

This clonotype appeared a few times. V gene TRBV6-1 combines with J gene TRBJ2-1, with 9 bases lining up with TRBD2. The CDR3 spans 15 residues. CDR1 and CDR2 from the germline V gene are MNHNS and SASEGT. Trimming at V came to 5 bases and at J to 9 bases, leaving 11 bases not matched to a gene. The CDR3 DNA reads as TGTGCCAGCAGTCTAAGGGCGGGAGGGCCGGCTGAGCAGTTCTTC. This codes for CASSLRAGGPAEQFF.

The rearrangement uses TRBV29-1 and TRBJ1-5; possibly TRBD1 for D (5 bases). Germline CDR1 reads SQVTM; CDR2 reads ANQGSEA. V lost 6 bases and J 3 bases, leaving 12 bases between the germline ends. The CDR3 length is 13 residues. The DNA for the CDR3 is TGCAGCGTGGGGGGGAGGGCCAATCAGCCCCAGCATTTT. As protein: CSVGGRANQPQHF.

The chain links TRBV29-1 to TRBJ2-5; 7 bases fit TRBD2. V was clipped by 8 bases and J by 11 bases; unmatched bases: 11. Germline CDR1 and CDR2: SQVTM and ANQGSEA. This CDR3 has 11 amino acids. CDR3 sequence reads: CSTGGGGEQYF. The CDR3 nucleotides read TGCAGCACGGGAGGAGGTGGGGAGCAGTACTTC.

The genes are TRBV28 and TRBJ1-2, with D perhaps matching TRBD1 (6 bases). V shed 3 bases and J shed 5 bases, with 10 bases lying between them. The germline V gene has CDR1 MDHEN and CDR2 SYDVKM. The CDR3 has 13 residues. The CDR3 loop reads CASSFPGTYGYTF. The CDR3 DNA follows: TGTGCCAGCAGTTTTCCCGGGACATATGGCTACACCTTC.

The chain links TRBV6-1 to TRBJ1-5, with TRBD1 matching 7 bases. Germline loops: CDR1 MNHNS, CDR2 SASEGT. The ends lost 7 bases at V and 4 bases at J; junction bases unmatched: 4. The CDR3 totals 13 residues. The CDR3 bases are TGTGCCAGCACCTCGGACAGGAATCAGCCCCAGCATTTT. Encoded protein: CASTSDRNQPQHF.

This clonotype showed up just once. The V call is TRBV29-1, the J call TRBJ2-7; D is possibly TRBD2 (5 bases). CDR3 length: 14 amino acids. Germline V gene data show CDR1 as SQVTM and CDR2 as ANQGSEA. Trimming removed 7 bases from V and 7 bases from J, with 23 bases in between. Here the CDR3 reads CSADSSNPLNEQYF. The CDR3 DNA sequence: TGCAGCGCTGACTCTAGCAACCCGCTCAATGAGCAGTACTTC.

V and J are TRBV19 and TRBJ2-1; possibly TRBD2 for D (6 bases). From germline, CDR1 is LNHDA and CDR2 SQIVND (reference sequence). The CDR3 sequence is 14 residues long. V was shortened by 6 bases and J by 6 bases, with 15 bases between the two germline ends. The CDR3 region is CASRPGTSINEQFF. CDR3 nucleotides: TGTGCCAGTAGGCCCGGGACTTCCATCAATGAGCAGTTCTTC.

This clonotype was detected only a few times. The V gene is TRBV20-1, the J gene TRBJ2-3; 7 bases agree with TRBD2. CDR1 and CDR2 from the germline V gene are DFQATT and SNEGSKA (reference sequence). The length of the CDR3 is 13 residues. With V trimmed by 1 base and J by 7 bases, 5 bases remained unmatched. The CDR3 protein is CSARGLAAHTQYF. In nucleotides, the CDR3 is TGCAGTGCTAGAGGCCTAGCGGCCCATACGCAGTATTTT.

This chain joins TRBV7-8 and TRBJ2-1; a possible D gene is TRBD1 (6 bases). CDR3 length equals 15 residues. Germline V gives CDR1 SGHVS, CDR2 FQNEAQ. Trimming removed 4 bases at V and 8 bases at J, with 18 bases between. The CDR3 is CASSWDNPGLDEQFF. The CDR3 DNA reads as TGTGCCAGCAGCTGGGACAACCCGGGCTTGGATGAGCAGTTCTTC.

A remark on this clonotype: Germline is not matched at one junction end, which may reflect a read error. The rearrangement uses TRBV28 and TRBJ1-5; TRBD1 is a possible D gene (5 bases). Germline assignment: CDR1 MDHEN and CDR2 SYDVKM. There are 16 residues in the CDR3. CDR3 sequence: CASGFGRGASNQPQHF. DNA for the CDR3: TGTGCCAGCGGTTTCGGGCGAGGGGCAAGCAATCAGCCCCAGCATTTT.

The gene calls are TRBV29-1 and TRBJ2-7; TRBD1 matches 9 bases. In germline, CDR1 is SQVTM, CDR2 ANQGSEA. This CDR3 has 13 amino acids. After removal of 4 bases from V and 2 bases from J, the junction contained 3 bases not matched to a gene. CDR3 in amino acids: CSVVGQGAYEQYF. CDR3 nucleotides: TGCAGCGTTGTGGGACAGGGTGCCTACGAGCAGTACTTC.

This clonotype was seen only a few times. This chain links TRBV14 with TRBJ1-2, with no clear D. Trimming cost V 0 bases and J 3 bases, with 8 bases left between them. Per germline, CDR1 SGHDN and CDR2 FVKESK. The length of the CDR3 is 14 residues. Here the CDR3 reads CASSQDARDYGYTF. Here the CDR3 DNA reads TGTGCCAGCAGCCAAGATGCCCGGGACTATGGCTACACCTTC.